These 11 T cell receptor beta chains were sequenced from one sample in a study of blood T cell repertoires in COVID-19. The protocol was immunoSEQ multiplex PCR, while the TCRdb copy is restricted to in-frame clones and leaves out a portion. The sample includes about 140,000 clones, over 65% seen only once; the top ten take approximately 6%. The sequencing input was PBMCs or T cells enriched from blood (not recorded which). The receptors were sampled from a woman between 45 and 65 years old who had recovered from COVID-19.

The chain is built from TRBV7-2 and TRBJ2-7; TRBD1 might be the D (5 bases). Germline loops: CDR1 SGHTA, CDR2 FQGNSA. The CDR3 is 15 amino acids. V shed 5 bases and J shed 2 bases, with 16 bases lying between them. Here the CDR3 reads CASSPTRATAYEQYF. The DNA of the CDR3 is TGTGCCAGCAGCCCAACCAGGGCGACAGCCTACGAGCAGTACTTC.

CDR3 region: CASSQVGRGEAFF. CDR3 DNA sequence: TGTGCCAGCAGCCAAGTGGGCAGGGGGGAAGCTTTCTTT. The chain recombines TRBV4-2 with TRBJ1-1; 7 positions agree with TRBD1. V trimming: 1 base; J trimming: 8 bases; junction bases outside the gene matches: 4. CDR1 and CDR2 (germline): LGHNA, YNFKEQ. This CDR3 comprises 13 residues.

This clone occurred a few times. This chain joins TRBV11-2 and TRBJ2-1, with D perhaps matching TRBD1 (5 bases). Per the germline V gene, CDR1 is SGHAT and CDR2 is FQNNGV. CDR3 length: 14 residues. The germline V and J ends were trimmed by 0 bases and 6 bases, with 9 bases remaining between them. The CDR3 nucleotides are TGTGCCAGCAGCTTAGATCAGGGCCGCAATGAGCAGTTCTTC. Translating gives CASSLDQGRNEQFF.

In its sample, this clone is medium-sized. As DNA, the CDR3 is TGTGCCAGCAGCACCCGGGACAGCTCCTACGAGCAGTACTTC. It yields the protein CASSTRDSSYEQYF. This sequence joins TRBV7-2 and TRBJ2-7; 7 nucleotides agree with TRBD1. CDR1 SGHTA and CDR2 FQGNSA come from the germline V gene. Trimming took 5 bases from V and 0 from J; bases not matched to a gene: 4. The CDR3 is 14 amino acids.

The chain joins TRBV21-1 to TRBJ2-3; TRBD2 was called by the table and not checked on the DNA. TRBV21-1 is a pseudogene locus. The CDR3 contains 14 residues. The CDR3 DNA is TGTGCCATCCAACTAGCGGGGGAAACAGATACGCAGTATTTT. It encodes CAIQLAGETDTQYF.

The rearrangement joins TRBV6-5 to TRBJ2-7, with 7 bases that match TRBD1. The CDR3 is 15 residues long. Per germline, CDR1 MNHEY and CDR2 SVGAGI. With 6 bases clipped from V and 1 base from J, the junction kept 9 bases outside the gene matches. This CDR3 reads CASRPGTVASYEQYF. In DNA form, the CDR3 reads TGTGCCAGCAGGCCCGGGACAGTTGCTTCCTACGAGCAGTACTTC.

This chain connects TRBV2 to TRBJ2-7, with 9 bases lining up with TRBD1. Germline V gives CDR1 SNHLY, CDR2 FYNNEI. The CDR3 spans 15 residues. The trim removed 4 bases at V and 5 bases at J, leaving 9 bases unmatched. CDR3 in DNA: TGTGCCAGCAGTGGGCGGACAGGGGAACCTAACGAGCAGTACTTC. Encoded protein: CASSGRTGEPNEQYF.

V is TRBV29-1 and J is TRBJ1-2; D unresolved. Germline lookup yields CDR1 SQVTM and CDR2 ANQGSEA. The V gene lost 5 bases and the J gene lost 0 bases, with 16 bases spanning the gap. The CDR3 length is 15 residues. The CDR3 DNA sequence: TGCAGCGTTAGCGGAGGGCTCCACACTAACTATGGCTACACCTTC. The encoded protein is CSVSGGLHTNYGYTF.

The table lists this clone with a few counts. The V and J genes are TRBV12-3 or TRBV12-4 and TRBJ2-1, with a weak D call TRBD2 (6 bases). Trimming cost V 7 bases and J 7 bases, with 14 bases left between them. The CDR3 covers 13 residues. The CDR3 spells CASTLGGFNEQFF. In nucleotides, the CDR3 is TGTGCCAGCACCTTGGGGGGTTTTAATGAGCAGTTCTTC.

V is TRBV18 and J is TRBJ1-1; TRBD1 matches 9 bases. The CDR3 loop spans 13 amino acids. After removal of 3 bases from V and 6 bases from J, the junction contained 2 bases not matched to a gene. Germline V gene sequence: CDR1 KGHSH, CDR2 LQKENI. CDR3 sequence reads: CASSPGQGSEAFF. CDR3 coding DNA: TGTGCCAGCTCACCGGGACAGGGCTCTGAAGCTTTCTTT.

The chain couples TRBV3-1 (or the pseudogene TRBV3-2) to TRBJ2-7; 8 bases are shared with TRBD1. Germline CDR1 and CDR2: LGHDT and YNNKEL (reference sequence). V was pared by 4 bases and J by 3 bases, with 8 bases of the junction left unmatched. This CDR3 contains 15 residues. CDR3 DNA: TGTGCCAGCAGCCTATACCCCGGACAGGGCTACGAGCAGTACTTC. Its translation: CASSLYPGQGYEQYF.